The clone carrying this T cell receptor beta chain showed up many times. What it binds is unknown. The data belong to a study of identical twins. The study, taken as a whole, reports: Models underestimated TCR alpha sharing (out-of-frame) in monozygotic twins. Analyses of zero insertions could be partly confounded by invariant MAIT and iNKT cells. The study drew conclusions from cross-sectional statistical analysis, not from following the same donors.

Through template switching, a universal primer site was introduced, and the cDNA contained unique molecular identifiers. Via MiXCR, TCRdb re-called the 5' RACE reads, giving one row per CDR3 protein. The sample gives hundreds of thousands of distinct CDR3 sequences, 9% to 15% of which show up once; more than 6% is in the top ten. These data also featured in a second study, about yellow fever vaccine responses in identical twins.

Sequenced input: CD8+ T cells sorted from blood. This TCR derives from a woman aged 18-29 years in good health.

The CDR3, as DNA: TGCGCCAGCAGCGGCCGACTAGCGGGGGGGCCCGGCACAGATACGCAGTATTTT. Amino acids: CASSGRLAGGPGTDTQYF. The J gene is TRBJ2-3, the V gene TRBV5-1, with 14 bases aligning to TRBD2. J gave up 1 base and V 4 bases, and 8 bases lay outside the gene matches. Germline loops: CDR1 SGHRS, CDR2 YFSETQ. This CDR3 comprises 18 residues.